What follows are 24 T cell receptor beta chains derived from one specimen sequenced in a study of T cell responses to AZD1222 COVID-19 vaccine. Libraries were prepared by immunoSEQ multiplex PCR; TCRdb keeps only in-frame clonotypes and omits some of them. The sample contains more than 150,000 clones, over 80% of which appear only once. The sample here was peripheral blood, taken on day 0 of AZD1222 vaccination. These receptors were taken from an adult in good health.

CDR3 sequence (DNA): TGTGCCAGCAGCCAAAACTCGGCAGGGGGTAACTATGGCTACACCTTC. Translated, it gives CASSQNSAGGNYGYTF. The V call is TRBV3-1 (or the pseudogene TRBV3-2), the J call TRBJ1-2; TRBD1 matches 7 bases. The germline V gene encodes CDR1 LGHDT and CDR2 YNNKEL (reference sequence). This CDR3 has 16 residues. V lost 2 bases and J lost 1; bases outside the gene matches: 7.

This chain uses TRBV11-2 with TRBJ2-1; maybe TRBD1 (6 bases). The CDR3 extends over 14 amino acids. The germline V and J ends were trimmed by 0 bases and 5 bases, with 8 bases remaining between them. CDR1 and CDR2 from the germline V gene are SGHAT and FQNNGV. The chain's CDR3 is CASSLDRQDNEQFF. CDR3 bases: TGTGCCAGCAGCTTAGATCGACAGGACAATGAGCAGTTCTTC.

The chain joins TRBV7-9 to TRBJ1-5, with TRBD1 matching 10 bases. The CDR3 runs 15 residues. Trimming removed 5 bases from V and 9 bases from J; junction bases left unmatched: 10. Per germline, CDR1 SEHNR and CDR2 FQNEAQ (reference sequence). In nucleotides, the CDR3 is TGTGCCAGCAGCGTAGGGGGACAGGGGTTCCGGCCCCAGCATTTT. Translating gives CASSVGGQGFRPQHF.

The rearrangement uses TRBV7-2 and TRBJ1-2; D gene ambiguous. CDR1 is SGHTA, CDR2 FQGNSA, per germline. CDR3 size: 12 residues. The V and J ends lost 0 bases and 8 bases respectively, with 7 bases between them. In DNA, the CDR3 is TGTGCCAGCAGCTTAGCCGCCCAGGGCTACACCTTC. This sequence encodes CASSLAAQGYTF.

The chain carries TRBV6-6 and TRBJ2-3, with a weak D call TRBD2 (5 bases). There are 12 residues in the CDR3. The V gene lost 8 bases and the J gene lost 4 bases, with 10 bases spanning the gap. Germline-derived CDR1 and CDR2 are MNHNY and SVGAGI (reference sequence). CDR3 DNA sequence: TGTGCCAGCGAGAGAGGGTCAGATACGCAGTATTTT. Translation: CASERGSDTQYF.

This chain uses TRBV28 with TRBJ1-4; the D gene is possibly TRBD1 (6 bases). The V gene lost 3 bases and the J gene lost 2 bases, with 10 bases spanning the gap. This CDR3 region has 15 residues. In germline, CDR1 is MDHEN, CDR2 SYDVKM. In nucleotides, the CDR3 is TGTGCCAGCAGTTTGGGTGGGGGCACTAATGAAAAACTGTTTTTT. Its translation is CASSLGGGTNEKLFF. The full variable domain, its missing parts supplied by reference TRBV28 and TRBJ1-4, is DVKVTQSSRYLVKRTGEKVFLECVQDMDHENMFWYRQDPGLGLRLIYFSYDVKMKEKGDIPEGYSVSREKKERFSLILESASTNQTSMYLCASSLGGGTNEKLFFGSGTQLSVL.

Notes on this clone: Other DNA sequences in the sample encode the same CDR3. The genes are TRBV19 and TRBJ1-4; D uncertain. This CDR3 is built from 14 residues. Germline lookup yields CDR1 LNHDA and CDR2 SQIVND (reference sequence). V lost 3 bases to trimming and J lost 4 bases, with 9 bases between them. CDR3 protein: CASSIGQLNEKLFF. CDR3 DNA: TGTGCCAGTAGTATCGGGCAGCTTAATGAAAAACTGTTTTTT.

The rearrangement joins TRBV19 to TRBJ2-7; no definite D call. This CDR3 is built from 12 residues. Trimming removed 3 bases at V and 1 base at J, with 4 bases between. CDR1 and CDR2 from the germline V gene are LNHDA and SQIVND (reference sequence). CDR3 loop: CASSIGSYEQYF. The CDR3 DNA reads TGTGCCAGTAGTATCGGTTCCTACGAGCAGTACTTC.

The rearrangement links TRBV6-1 to TRBJ1-5, with D maybe TRBD1 (5 bases). CDR1 MNHNS and CDR2 SASEGT come from the germline V gene. Trimming removed 2 bases at V and 11 bases at J, with 16 bases between. The CDR3 covers 14 residues. The CDR3 DNA is TGTGCCAGCAGTGAACGGGGGAAGGGTGTATCCCAGCATTTT. Translating gives CASSERGKGVSQHF.

This chain's CDR3 is CASSYMAGGAKNIQYF. CDR3 nucleotides: TGTGCCAGCAGTTACATGGCGGGGGGAGCCAAAAACATTCAGTACTTC. The chain couples TRBV6-5 to TRBJ2-4; 8 nucleotides line up with TRBD2. Germline CDR1 and CDR2: MNHEY and SVGAGI. V was clipped by 2 bases and J by 0 bases; unmatched bases: 3. The CDR3 sequence is 16 residues long.

The chain carries TRBV11-2 and TRBJ1-5; no clear D. CDR1 is SGHAT, CDR2 FQNNGV, per germline. This CDR3 contains 13 residues. Trimming left V 1 base short and J 7 bases short, with 8 bases between. The CDR3 reads CASSLVLGQPQHF. The CDR3 nucleotides are TGTGCCAGCAGCTTAGTCCTGGGACAGCCCCAGCATTTT.

The rearrangement uses TRBV7-3 and TRBJ1-2, with D perhaps TRBD1 (6 bases). In germline, CDR1 is SGHTA, CDR2 FQGTGA. Deletions cut 2 bases from V and 8 bases from J, with 18 bases between. CDR3 length: 15 amino acids. CDR3 bases: TGTGCCAGCAGCTTAGTGCGAGGGGGGACGAACGGCTACACCTTC. It specifies CASSLVRGGTNGYTF.

The chain carries TRBV10-1 and TRBJ2-7; 8 positions match TRBD1. The trim removed 0 bases at V and 1 base at J, leaving 5 bases unmatched. Germline V gene lookup returns CDR1 WNHNN and CDR2 SYGVQD (reference sequence). The CDR3 has 16 residues. CDR3 in DNA: TGCGCCAGCAGTGAGTCCGGACAGGGAACGTCCTACGAGCAGTACTTC. Its translation is CASSESGQGTSYEQYF.

The rearrangement joins TRBV4-3 to TRBJ1-1; D gene uncertain. The V and J ends lost 2 bases and 5 bases respectively, with 15 bases between them. Per germline, CDR1 LGHNA and CDR2 YSLEER. This CDR3 is 15 amino acids long. CDR3 amino acids: CASSQQLFGITEAFF. In DNA, the CDR3 is TGCGCCAGCAGCCAACAGCTTTTCGGTATAACTGAAGCTTTCTTT.

The rearrangement joins TRBV6-5 to TRBJ2-2; weak D call: TRBD2 (5 bases). Germline V gene data show CDR1 as MNHEY and CDR2 as SVGAGI. The CDR3 contains 13 residues. V lost 5 bases, J lost 6 bases, and 10 bases lay in between. The CDR3, as DNA: TGTGCCAGCAGTATCTCGAGGGCCGGGGAGCTGTTTTTT. It encodes CASSISRAGELFF.

V gene TRBV3-1 (or the pseudogene TRBV3-2) combines with J gene TRBJ2-7; 12 nucleotides align to TRBD2. V was clipped by 4 bases and J by 7 bases; unmatched bases: 2. Per the germline V gene, CDR1 is LGHDT and CDR2 is YNNKEL (reference sequence). The CDR3 extends over 13 amino acids. The chain's CDR3 is CASSRLAGVEQYF. The CDR3 bases are TGTGCCAGCAGCCGACTAGCGGGAGTGGAGCAGTACTTC.

This clone was detected only a few times. V and J are TRBV5-4 and TRBJ2-4; 7 bases line up with TRBD1. Germline V lookup: CDR1 SGHNT, CDR2 YYREEE (reference sequence). There are 12 residues in the CDR3. J gave up 9 bases and V 2 bases, and 2 bases lay outside the gene matches. CDR3 in amino acids: CASSLGDSIQYF. CDR3 bases: TGTGCCAGCAGCTTAGGGGACAGCATTCAGTACTTC.

The chain couples TRBV19 to TRBJ1-5; D gene ambiguous. CDR1 and CDR2 (germline): LNHDA, SQIVND (reference sequence). This CDR3 contains 17 residues. The V end was cut by 5 bases, the J end by 0 bases, with 17 bases between. CDR3 nucleotide sequence: TGTGCCAGTAGTGGTTTCCACGGCCCCCCTAGCAATCAGCCCCAGCATTTT. Its protein is CASSGFHGPPSNQPQHF.

The chain has TRBV27 and TRBJ1-4; TRBD1 agrees at 8 bases. This CDR3 comprises 13 residues. CDR1 and CDR2 from the germline V gene are MNHEY and SMNVEV (reference sequence). The V gene end was trimmed by 10 bases and the J gene end by 8 bases; junction bases not matched to a gene: 9. The CDR3 reads CAIGGTGGEKLFF. The DNA for the CDR3 is TGTGCCATCGGGGGGACAGGCGGGGAAAAACTGTTTTTT.

The genes are TRBV7-6 and TRBJ2-1; D is unresolved. The ends were cut back, 4 bases at V and 5 bases at J, with 6 bases in the middle. The CDR3 extends over 12 amino acids. CDR1 and CDR2 from the germline V gene are SGHVS and FNYEAQ. The CDR3 sequence: CASSWLNNEQFF. The CDR3 DNA reads TGTGCCAGCAGCTGGTTAAACAATGAGCAGTTCTTC.

The chain uses TRBV10-1 and TRBJ2-1, with TRBD1 as a possible D gene (6 bases). This CDR3 has 15 residues. Trimming removed 6 bases at V and 2 bases at J, with 14 bases between. Germline V gene lookup returns CDR1 WNHNN and CDR2 SYGVQD (reference sequence). The CDR3: CASSLGQTPYNEQFF. CDR3 bases: TGCGCCAGCAGCCTCGGACAGACCCCCTACAATGAGCAGTTCTTC.

CDR3 coding DNA: TGTGCCAGCAGGCTAAGCGGGGGGCCCTACAATGAGCAGTTCTTC. Amino acids: CASRLSGGPYNEQFF. V usage is TRBV6-5 and J usage is TRBJ2-1; 9 nucleotides agree with TRBD2. Per the germline V gene, CDR1 is MNHEY and CDR2 is SVGAGI. V was clipped by 6 bases and J by 2 bases; unmatched bases: 5. This CDR3 region has 15 residues.

This sequence joins TRBV7-5 and TRBJ1-3; TRBD1 is taken as the D call from the table, unchecked against the DNA. TRBV7-5 constitutes a pseudogene. CDR3 length: 17 amino acids. The CDR3 DNA reads TGTGCCAGGCCGCACCCCCTCGACAGGGGTTATGGAAACACCATATATTTT. Translated: CARPHPLDRGYGNTIYF.

The chain links TRBV28 to TRBJ1-2; D is ambiguous. The CDR3 sequence is 13 residues long. With 3 bases removed from V and 5 bases from J, the gap between germline ends came to 10 bases. Per germline, CDR1 MDHEN and CDR2 SYDVKM. The CDR3 is CASSLRVFYGYTF. CDR3 bases: TGTGCCAGCAGTTTGAGGGTTTTTTATGGCTACACCTTC.